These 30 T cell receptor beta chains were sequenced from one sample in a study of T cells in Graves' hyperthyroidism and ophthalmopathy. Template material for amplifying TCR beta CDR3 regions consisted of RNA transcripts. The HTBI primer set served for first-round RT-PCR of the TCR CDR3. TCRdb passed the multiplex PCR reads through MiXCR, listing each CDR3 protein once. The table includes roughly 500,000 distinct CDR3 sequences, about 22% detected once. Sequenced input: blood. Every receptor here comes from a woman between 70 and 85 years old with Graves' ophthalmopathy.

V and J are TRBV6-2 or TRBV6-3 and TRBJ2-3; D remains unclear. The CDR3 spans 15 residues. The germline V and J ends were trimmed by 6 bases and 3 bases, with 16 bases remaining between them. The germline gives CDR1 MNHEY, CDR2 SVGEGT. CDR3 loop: CASSPHSSGTDTQYF. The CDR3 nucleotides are TGTGCCAGCAGCCCTCATTCGAGTGGGACAGATACGCAGTATTTT.

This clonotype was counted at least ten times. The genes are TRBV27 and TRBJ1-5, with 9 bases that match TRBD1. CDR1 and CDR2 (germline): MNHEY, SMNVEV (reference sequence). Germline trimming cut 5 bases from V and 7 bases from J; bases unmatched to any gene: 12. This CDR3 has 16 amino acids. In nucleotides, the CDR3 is TGTGCCAGCAGTCCCGGGACAGGGCGCGTTAGGCAGCCCCAGCATTTT. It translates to CASSPGTGRVRQPQHF.

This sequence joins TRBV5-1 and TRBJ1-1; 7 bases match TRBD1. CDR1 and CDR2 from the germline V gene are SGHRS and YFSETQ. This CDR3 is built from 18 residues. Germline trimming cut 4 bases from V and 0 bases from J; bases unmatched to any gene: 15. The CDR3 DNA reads TGCGCCAGCAGCACTGATTGGAGGGGCAGGGGGGTGAACACTGAAGCTTTCTTT. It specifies CASSTDWRGRGVNTEAFF.

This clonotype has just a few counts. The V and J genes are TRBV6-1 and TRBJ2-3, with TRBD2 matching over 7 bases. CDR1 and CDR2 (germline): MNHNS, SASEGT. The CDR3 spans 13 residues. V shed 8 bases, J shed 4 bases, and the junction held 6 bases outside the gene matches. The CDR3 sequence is CASAGERADTQYF. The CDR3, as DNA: TGTGCCAGCGCGGGAGAGCGAGCAGATACGCAGTATTTT.

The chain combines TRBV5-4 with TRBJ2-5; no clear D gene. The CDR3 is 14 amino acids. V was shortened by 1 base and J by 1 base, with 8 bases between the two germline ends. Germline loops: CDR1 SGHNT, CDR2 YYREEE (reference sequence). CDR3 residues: CASSLPGIQETQYF. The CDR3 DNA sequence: TGTGCCAGCAGCTTGCCTGGGATCCAAGAGACCCAGTACTTC.

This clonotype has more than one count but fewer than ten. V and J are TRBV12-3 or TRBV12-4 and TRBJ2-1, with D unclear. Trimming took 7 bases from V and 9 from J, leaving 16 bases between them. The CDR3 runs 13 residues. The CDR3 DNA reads TGTGCCAGCACCCCCCGGGTGCCCGCTGAGCAGTTCTTC. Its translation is CASTPRVPAEQFF.

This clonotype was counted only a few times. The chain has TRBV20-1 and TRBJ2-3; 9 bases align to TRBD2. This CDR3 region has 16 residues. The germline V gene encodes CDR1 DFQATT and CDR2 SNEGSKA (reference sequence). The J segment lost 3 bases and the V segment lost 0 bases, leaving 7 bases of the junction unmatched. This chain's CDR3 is CSARDRPSGMTDTQYF. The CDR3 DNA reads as TGCAGTGCTAGAGATAGGCCTAGCGGGATGACAGATACGCAGTATTTT.

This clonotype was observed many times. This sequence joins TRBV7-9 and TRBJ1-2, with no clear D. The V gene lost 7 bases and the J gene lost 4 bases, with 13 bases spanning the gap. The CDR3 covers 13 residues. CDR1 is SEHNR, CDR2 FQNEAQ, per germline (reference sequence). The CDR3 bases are TGTGCCAGCACCCCCGGTGGGGTCTATGGCTACACCTTC. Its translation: CASTPGGVYGYTF.

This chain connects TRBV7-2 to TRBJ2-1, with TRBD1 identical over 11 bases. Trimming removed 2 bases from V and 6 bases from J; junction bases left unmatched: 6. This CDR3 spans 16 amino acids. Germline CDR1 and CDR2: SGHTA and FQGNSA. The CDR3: CASSLPGTGGGNEQFF. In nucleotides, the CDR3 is TGTGCCAGCAGCTTACCCGGGACAGGGGGTGGCAATGAGCAGTTCTTC.

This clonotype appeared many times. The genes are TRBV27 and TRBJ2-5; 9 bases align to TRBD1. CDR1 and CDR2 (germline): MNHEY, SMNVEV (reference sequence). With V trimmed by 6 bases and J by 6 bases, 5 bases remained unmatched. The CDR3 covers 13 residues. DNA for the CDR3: TGTGCCAGCAGGGGACAGGGAGTTCAGACCCAGTACTTC. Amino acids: CASRGQGVQTQYF.

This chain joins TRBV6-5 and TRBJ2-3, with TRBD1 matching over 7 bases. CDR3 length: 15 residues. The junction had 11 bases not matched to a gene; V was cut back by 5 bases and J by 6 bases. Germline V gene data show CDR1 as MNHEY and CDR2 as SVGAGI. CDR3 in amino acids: CASSTTRQGFDTQYF. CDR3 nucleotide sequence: TGTGCCAGCAGTACTACCCGACAGGGATTTGATACGCAGTATTTT.

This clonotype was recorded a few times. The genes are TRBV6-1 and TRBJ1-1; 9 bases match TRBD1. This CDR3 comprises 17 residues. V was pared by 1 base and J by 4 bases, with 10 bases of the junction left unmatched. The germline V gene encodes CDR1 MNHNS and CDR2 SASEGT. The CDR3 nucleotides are TGTGCCAGCAGTGAAGGCGCCAACAGGGGGCTGGGCACTGAAGCTTTCTTT. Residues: CASSEGANRGLGTEAFF.

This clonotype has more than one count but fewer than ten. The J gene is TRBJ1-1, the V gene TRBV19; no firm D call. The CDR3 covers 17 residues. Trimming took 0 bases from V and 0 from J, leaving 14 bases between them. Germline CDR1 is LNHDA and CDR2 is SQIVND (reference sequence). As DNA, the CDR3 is TGTGCCAGTAGTATAGATCATGGCAGGCTGATGAACACTGAAGCTTTCTTT. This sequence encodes CASSIDHGRLMNTEAFF.

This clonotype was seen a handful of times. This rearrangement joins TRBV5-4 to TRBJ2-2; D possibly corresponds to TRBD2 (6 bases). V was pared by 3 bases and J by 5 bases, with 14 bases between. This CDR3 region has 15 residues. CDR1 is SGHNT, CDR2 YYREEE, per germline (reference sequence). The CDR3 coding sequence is TGTGCCAGCAGCTGGGGGGTCGGTTCGACCGGGGAGCTGTTTTTT. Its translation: CASSWGVGSTGELFF.

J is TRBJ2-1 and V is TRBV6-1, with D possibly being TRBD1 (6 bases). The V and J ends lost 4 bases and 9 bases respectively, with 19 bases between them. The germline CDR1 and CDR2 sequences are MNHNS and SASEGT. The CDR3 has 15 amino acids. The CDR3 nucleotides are TGTGCCAGCAGTGCACAGGGTTTCAATTCGGGTGAGCAGTTCTTC. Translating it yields CASSAQGFNSGEQFF.

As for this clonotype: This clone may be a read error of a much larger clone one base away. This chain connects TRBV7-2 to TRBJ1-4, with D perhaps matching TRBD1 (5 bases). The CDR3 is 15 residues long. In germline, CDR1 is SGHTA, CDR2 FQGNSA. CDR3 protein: CASSINRIPNEKLVF. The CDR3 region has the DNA TGTGCCAGCAGCATAAACAGGATACCCAATGAAAAACTGGTTTTT. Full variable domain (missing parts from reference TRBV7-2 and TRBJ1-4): GAGVSQSPSNKVTEKGKDVELRCDPISGHTALYWYRQSLGQGLEFLIYFQGNSAPDKSGLPSDRFSAERTGGSVSTLTIQRTQQEDSAVYLCASSINRIPNEKLVFGSGTQLSVL.

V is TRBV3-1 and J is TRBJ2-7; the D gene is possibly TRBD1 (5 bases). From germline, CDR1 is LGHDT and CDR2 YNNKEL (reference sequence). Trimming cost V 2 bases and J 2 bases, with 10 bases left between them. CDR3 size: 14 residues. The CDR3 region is CASSQQGWTYEQYF. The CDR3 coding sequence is TGTGCCAGCAGCCAACAGGGTTGGACCTACGAGCAGTACTTC.

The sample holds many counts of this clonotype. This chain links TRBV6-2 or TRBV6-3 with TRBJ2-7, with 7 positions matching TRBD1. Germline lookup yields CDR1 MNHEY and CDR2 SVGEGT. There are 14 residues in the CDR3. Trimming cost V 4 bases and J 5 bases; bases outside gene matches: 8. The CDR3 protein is CASSFDRVVHEQYF. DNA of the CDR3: TGTGCCAGCAGTTTCGACAGGGTGGTACACGAGCAGTACTTC.

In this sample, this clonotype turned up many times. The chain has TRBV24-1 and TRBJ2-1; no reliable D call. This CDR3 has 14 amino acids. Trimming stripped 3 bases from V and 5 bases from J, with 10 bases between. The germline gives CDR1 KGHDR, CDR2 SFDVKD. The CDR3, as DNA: TGTGCCACCAGTGATGGGTCGGGCAACAATGAGCAGTTCTTC. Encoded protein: CATSDGSGNNEQFF.

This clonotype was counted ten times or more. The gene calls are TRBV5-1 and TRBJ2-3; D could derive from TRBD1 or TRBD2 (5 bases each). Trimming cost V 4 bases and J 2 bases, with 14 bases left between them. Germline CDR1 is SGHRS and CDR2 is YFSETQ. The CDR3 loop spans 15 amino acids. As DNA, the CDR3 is TGCGCCAGCAGCCGATCGGGACGGAACACAGATACGCAGTATTTT. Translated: CASSRSGRNTDTQYF.

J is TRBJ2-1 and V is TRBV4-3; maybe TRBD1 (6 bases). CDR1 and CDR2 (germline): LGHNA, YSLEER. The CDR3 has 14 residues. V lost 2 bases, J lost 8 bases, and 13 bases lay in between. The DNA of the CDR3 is TGCGCCAGCAGCCAAAGGGGGACCGTGGATGAGCAGTTCTTC. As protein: CASSQRGTVDEQFF.

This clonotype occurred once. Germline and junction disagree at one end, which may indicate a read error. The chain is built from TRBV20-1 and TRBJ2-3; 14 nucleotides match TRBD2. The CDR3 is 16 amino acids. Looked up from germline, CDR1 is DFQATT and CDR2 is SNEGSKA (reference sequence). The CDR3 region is CSAGPGLAGVTATQYF. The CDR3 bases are TGCAGTGCTGGACCGGGACTAGCGGGAGTGACAGCTACGCAGTATTTT.

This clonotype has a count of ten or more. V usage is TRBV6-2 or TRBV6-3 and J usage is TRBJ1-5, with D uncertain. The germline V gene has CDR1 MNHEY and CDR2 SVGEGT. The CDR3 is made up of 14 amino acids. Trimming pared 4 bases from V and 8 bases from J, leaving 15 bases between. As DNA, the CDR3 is TGTGCCAGCAGTTCCCAGACTGGCGCTAAGCCCCAGCATTTT. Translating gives CASSSQTGAKPQHF.

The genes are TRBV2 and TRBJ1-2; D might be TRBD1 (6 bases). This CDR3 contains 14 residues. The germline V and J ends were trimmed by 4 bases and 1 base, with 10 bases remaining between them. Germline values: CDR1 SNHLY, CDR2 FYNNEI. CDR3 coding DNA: TGTGCCAGCAGTGGGCGGACAGATAACTATGGCTACACCTTC. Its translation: CASSGRTDNYGYTF.

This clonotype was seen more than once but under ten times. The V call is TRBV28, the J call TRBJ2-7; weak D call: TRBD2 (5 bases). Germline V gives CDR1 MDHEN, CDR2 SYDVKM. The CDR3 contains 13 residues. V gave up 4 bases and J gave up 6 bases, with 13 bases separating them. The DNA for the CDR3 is TGTGCCAGCAGTTCGGGGAGAGGGATCGAGCAGTACTTC. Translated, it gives CASSSGRGIEQYF.

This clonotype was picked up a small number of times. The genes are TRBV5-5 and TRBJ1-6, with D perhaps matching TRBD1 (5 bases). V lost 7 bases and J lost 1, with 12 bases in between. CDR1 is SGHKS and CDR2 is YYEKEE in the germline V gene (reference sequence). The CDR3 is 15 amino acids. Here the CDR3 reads CASASGGSYNSPLHF. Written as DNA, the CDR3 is TGTGCCAGCGCGTCGGGGGGATCCTATAATTCACCCCTCCACTTT.

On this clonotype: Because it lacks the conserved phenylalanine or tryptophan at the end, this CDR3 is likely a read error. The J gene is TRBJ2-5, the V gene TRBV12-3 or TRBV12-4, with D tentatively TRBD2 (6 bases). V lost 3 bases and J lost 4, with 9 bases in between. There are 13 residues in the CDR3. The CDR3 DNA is TGTGCCAGCAGTTTGGGACTTCGAGAGACCCAGTACCTC. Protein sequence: CASSLGLRETQYL.

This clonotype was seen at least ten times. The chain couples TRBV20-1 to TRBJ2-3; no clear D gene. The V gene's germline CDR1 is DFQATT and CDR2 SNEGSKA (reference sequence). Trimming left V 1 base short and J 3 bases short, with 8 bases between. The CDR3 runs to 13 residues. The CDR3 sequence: CSARGLQTDTQYF. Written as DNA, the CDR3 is TGCAGTGCTAGAGGGCTGCAAACAGATACGCAGTATTTT.

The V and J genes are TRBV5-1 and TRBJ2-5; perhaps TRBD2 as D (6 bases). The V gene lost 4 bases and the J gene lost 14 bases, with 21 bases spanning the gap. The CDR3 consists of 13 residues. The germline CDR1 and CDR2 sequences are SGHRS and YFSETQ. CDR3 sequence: CASSPAGRSGGYF. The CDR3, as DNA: TGCGCCAGCAGCCCCGCCGGGAGATCGGGTGGATACTTC.

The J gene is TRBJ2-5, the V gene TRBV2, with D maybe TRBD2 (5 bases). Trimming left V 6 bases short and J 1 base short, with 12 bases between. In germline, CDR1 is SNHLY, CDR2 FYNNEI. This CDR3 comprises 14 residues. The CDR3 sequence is CASSRLTSQETQYF. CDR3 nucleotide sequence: TGTGCCAGCAGCAGACTAACCTCCCAAGAGACCCAGTACTTC. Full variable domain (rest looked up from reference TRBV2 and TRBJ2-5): EPEVTQTPSHQVTQMGQEVILRCVPISNHLYFYWYRQILGQKVEFLVSFYNNEISEKSEIFDDQFSVERPDGSNFTLKIRSTKLEDSAMYFCASSRLTSQETQYFGPGTRLLVL.